These 5 T cell receptor beta chains were all obtained from the same sample, sequenced in a study of OX40 agonist ivuxolimab in advanced cancers. Data came from immunoSEQ multiplex PCR; TCRdb stores just in-frame clones and leaves some out. The table includes roughly 63,000 clones, 70% to 90% detected once. The specimen comprised CD4+ or CD8+ T cells sorted from blood, sampled in a trial of the OX40 agonist ivuxolimab. The receptors derive from an adult with an advanced solid tumor such as melanoma, head and neck, liver or kidney cancer.

V and J are TRBV15 and TRBJ1-1, with D maybe TRBD1 (6 bases). V lost 1 base and J 1 base, leaving 13 bases between the germline ends. The CDR3 is 16 amino acids. Per the germline V gene, CDR1 is LNHNV and CDR2 is YYDKDF (reference sequence). CDR3 DNA: TGTGCCACCAGCAGAGCCTCAGGGGTGCCGAACACTGAAGCTTTCTTT. This encodes CATSRASGVPNTEAFF.

This clone was seen just once. V and J are TRBV5-5 and TRBJ2-7; D not resolved. This CDR3 spans 12 amino acids. V was pared by 0 bases and J by 6 bases, with 7 bases between. Germline values: CDR1 SGHKS, CDR2 YYEKEE (reference sequence). CDR3 amino acids: CASSLGVGEQYV. CDR3 DNA sequence: TGTGCCAGCAGCTTGGGAGTGGGCGAGCAGTACGTC.

V gene TRBV5-5 combines with J gene TRBJ2-1; no firm D call. The length of the CDR3 is 15 residues. Trimming stripped 2 bases from V and 0 bases from J, with 9 bases between. The germline CDR1 and CDR2 sequences are SGHKS and YYEKEE (reference sequence). The CDR3 sequence: CASSLISTSYNEQFF. In nucleotides, the CDR3 is TGTGCCAGCAGCTTAATATCCACCTCCTACAATGAGCAGTTCTTC.

The chain couples TRBV27 to TRBJ2-2; weak D call: TRBD1 (6 bases). There are 12 residues in the CDR3. Trimming shortened V by 6 bases and J by 6 bases, and 8 bases separated the two germline ends. Germline lookup yields CDR1 MNHEY and CDR2 SMNVEV (reference sequence). CDR3 loop: CASSWGPGELFF. For the CDR3, the DNA is TGTGCCAGCAGCTGGGGGCCCGGGGAGCTGTTTTTT.

This rearrangement joins TRBV28 to TRBJ2-3; D is unresolved. Germline V lookup: CDR1 MDHEN, CDR2 SYDVKM. V was cut by 5 bases and J by 1 base, with 10 bases left in between. The CDR3 is 14 residues long. The CDR3 region is CASSGPAGTDTQYF. The DNA of the CDR3 is TGTGCCAGCAGTGGGCCAGCAGGCACAGATACGCAGTATTTT.